The 27 T cell receptor beta chains reported below all come from one sample, sequenced in a study of T cells in Graves' hyperthyroidism and ophthalmopathy. RNA transcripts yielded amplified TCR beta CDR3 regions. When the TCR CDR3 underwent first-round RT-PCR, the HTBI primer set was used. TCRdb fed the multiplex PCR reads into MiXCR, producing one record per CDR3 protein. This table holds approximately 600,000 distinct CDR3 sequences, around 21% found once. The sample consisted of blood. Receptor source: a man aged 30-40 years with Graves' ophthalmopathy.

The genes are TRBV19 and TRBJ1-5, with TRBD1 as a possible D gene (5 bases). Trimming removed 3 bases from V and 1 base from J, with 10 bases in between. Per germline, CDR1 LNHDA and CDR2 SQIVND (reference sequence). This CDR3 is 15 amino acids long. DNA for the CDR3: TGTGCCAGTAGTATTGCAGGGTCAAGCAATCAGCCCCAGCATTTT. This codes for CASSIAGSSNQPQHF.

The rearrangement joins TRBV6-5 to TRBJ2-3; 12 bases fit TRBD1. This CDR3 contains 19 residues. CDR1 is MNHEY and CDR2 is SVGAGI in the germline V gene. Losses at the gene ends were 2 bases for V and 2 bases for J; bases not matched to a gene: 11. This CDR3 is CASSYQAGRGQGATDTQYF. CDR3 sequence (DNA): TGTGCCAGCAGTTACCAGGCGGGTCGGGGACAGGGGGCCACAGATACGCAGTATTTT.

This clonotype was observed a few times. The chain has TRBV6-1 and TRBJ1-5; TRBD1 aligns across 7 bases. V was pared by 7 bases and J by 4 bases, with 4 bases of the junction left unmatched. Germline CDR1 MNHNS, CDR2 SASEGT. The CDR3 has 13 residues. This CDR3 reads CASNEDRNQPQHF. CDR3 coding DNA: TGTGCCAGCAATGAGGACAGGAATCAGCCCCAGCATTTT.

V is TRBV4-1 and J is TRBJ2-1, with 9 bases lining up with TRBD2. Trimming cost V 1 base and J 4 bases; bases outside gene matches: 5. CDR1 and CDR2 (germline): MGHRA, YSYEKL. The CDR3 length is 16 residues. CDR3 sequence reads: CASSQVRLAVYNEQFF. The CDR3 region has the DNA TGCGCCAGCAGCCAAGTCCGACTAGCGGTTTACAATGAGCAGTTCTTC.

J is TRBJ1-1 and V is TRBV14; the D gene is possibly TRBD1 (6 bases). The CDR3 loop spans 13 amino acids. Trimming took 4 bases from V and 6 from J, leaving 12 bases between them. The germline gives CDR1 SGHDN, CDR2 FVKESK. CDR3 residues: CASSRYRESEAFF. The DNA for the CDR3 is TGTGCCAGCAGCCGATACAGGGAATCTGAAGCTTTCTTT.

The V gene is TRBV9, the J gene TRBJ2-1; D perhaps matches TRBD1 (6 bases). This CDR3 has 16 amino acids. The germline V gene has CDR1 SGDLS and CDR2 YYNGEE. Trimming stripped 1 base from V and 4 bases from J, with 15 bases between. The CDR3 DNA sequence: TGTGCCAGCAGCGTAAAGGGGGACCCTTGGTACAATGAGCAGTTCTTC. It specifies CASSVKGDPWYNEQFF. The complete variable domain, with remaining parts taken from reference TRBV9 and TRBJ2-1, reads DSGVTQTPKHLITATGQRVTLRCSPRSGDLSVYWYQQSLDQGLQFLIQYYNGEERAKGNILERFSAQQFPDLHSELNLSSLELGDSALYFCASSVKGDPWYNEQFFGPGTRLTVL.

The genes are TRBV5-1 and TRBJ2-1; 12 nucleotides line up with TRBD2. The J segment lost 8 bases and the V segment lost 3 bases, leaving 9 bases of the junction unmatched. Germline V gene data show CDR1 as SGHRS and CDR2 as YFSETQ. The CDR3 runs 16 residues. CDR3 coding DNA: TGCGCCAGCAGCTACGGACTAGCGGGAAGTATGGATGAGCAGTTCTTC. Its translation: CASSYGLAGSMDEQFF.

This clonotype appeared many times. The chain joins TRBV18 to TRBJ2-1, with D perhaps TRBD1 (6 bases). CDR3 size: 15 residues. Trimming cost V 2 bases and J 6 bases, with 14 bases left between them. CDR1 KGHSH and CDR2 LQKENI come from the germline V gene. DNA for the CDR3: TGTGCCAGCTCACCAAACCCGGGACACACCAATGAGCAGTTCTTC. Protein: CASSPNPGHTNEQFF.

The table lists this clonotype with a few counts. The chain is built from TRBV4-2 and TRBJ1-4, with 8 bases lining up with TRBD1. Germline V gene data show CDR1 as LGHNA and CDR2 as YNFKEQ. The CDR3 spans 15 residues. V lost 1 base, J lost 5 bases, and 3 bases stayed unmatched. The chain's CDR3 is CASSQAGGRNEKLFF. The DNA of the CDR3 is TGTGCCAGCAGCCAAGCAGGGGGCCGGAATGAAAAACTGTTTTTT.

This clonotype was detected a few times. This sequence joins TRBV12-3 or TRBV12-4 and TRBJ2-2; TRBD2 aligns across 7 bases. V shed 4 bases, J shed 6 bases, and the junction held 2 bases outside the gene matches. This CDR3 comprises 13 residues. Written as DNA, the CDR3 is TGTGCCAGCAGTTGGGGAGGGGCCGGGGAGCTGTTTTTT. Translating gives CASSWGGAGELFF.

This clonotype showed up many times. The chain uses TRBV20-1 and TRBJ1-5; D gene ambiguous. Trimming took 7 bases from V and 5 from J, leaving 21 bases between them. Germline CDR1 and CDR2: DFQATT and SNEGSKA (reference sequence). This CDR3 is built from 15 residues. CDR3 nucleotides: TGCAGTGTACGGAGGGTAGCACGACCTGATCAGCCCCAGCATTTT. This translates into CSVRRVARPDQPQHF.

This clonotype was counted only a few times. The chain recombines TRBV2 with TRBJ2-3; D unresolved. The CDR3 has 13 residues. Germline V gene sequence: CDR1 SNHLY, CDR2 FYNNEI. The V gene lost 4 bases and the J gene lost 3 bases, with 8 bases spanning the gap. The CDR3 coding sequence is TGTGCCAGCAGTGGGCAGGTAACAGATACGCAGTATTTT. Its protein is CASSGQVTDTQYF.

In its sample, this clonotype was seen many times. The CDR3 sequence: CASSERTAYGYTF. CDR3 nucleotide sequence: TGTGCCAGCAGTGAACGGACAGCGTATGGCTACACCTTC. The chain has TRBV2 and TRBJ1-2; a possible D gene is TRBD1 (6 bases). V was pared by 2 bases and J by 5 bases, with 9 bases between. The CDR3 length is 13 residues. The germline CDR1 and CDR2 sequences are SNHLY and FYNNEI.

This clonotype was counted only a few times. The gene calls are TRBV28 and TRBJ1-5; no firm D call. This CDR3 has 12 residues. Germline assignment: CDR1 MDHEN and CDR2 SYDVKM. V was pared by 6 bases and J by 9 bases, with 12 bases between. CDR3 amino acids: CASSKLGSPQHF. For the CDR3, the DNA is TGTGCCAGCAGCAAACTAGGCTCGCCCCAGCATTTT.

The genes are TRBV19 and TRBJ2-3, with 8 bases fitting TRBD1. Trimming at V came to 1 base and at J to 0 bases, leaving 3 bases not matched to a gene. The CDR3 consists of 16 residues. Germline V gene sequence: CDR1 LNHDA, CDR2 SQIVND (reference sequence). The CDR3 region is CASSIGTGLSTDTQYF. The CDR3 DNA reads TGTGCCAGTAGTATAGGGACAGGGCTTAGCACAGATACGCAGTATTTT.

The CDR3 protein is CASTRDASNEQFF. The CDR3 coding sequence is TGTGCCAGCACTCGGGACGCGAGCAATGAGCAGTTCTTC. The rearrangement links TRBV5-6 to TRBJ2-1; D may be TRBD1 or TRBD2 (5 bases each). This CDR3 is 13 amino acids long. Germline V lookup: CDR1 SGHDT, CDR2 YYEEEE. Trimming cost V 6 bases and J 6 bases, with 13 bases left between them.

This clonotype has ten or more counts. This chain uses TRBV18 with TRBJ2-5, with unresolved D. This CDR3 is built from 13 residues. V lost 3 bases to trimming and J lost 5 bases, with 10 bases between them. The V gene's germline CDR1 is KGHSH and CDR2 LQKENI. The CDR3 reads CASSPGWRETQYF. CDR3 DNA: TGTGCCAGCTCACCTGGGTGGCGGGAGACCCAGTACTTC. Combining the CDR3 with reference TRBV18 and TRBJ2-5 gives the whole variable domain NAGVMQNPRHLVRRRGQEARLRCSPMKGHSHVYWYRQLPEEGLKFMVYLQKENIIDESGMPKERFSAEFPKEGPSILRIQQVVRGDSAAYFCASSPGWRETQYFGPGTRLLVL.

In this sample, this clonotype turned up many times. The chain combines TRBV12-3 or TRBV12-4 with TRBJ1-2, with 7 positions matching TRBD1. Trimming took 5 bases from V and 6 from J; bases not matched to a gene: 6. This CDR3 has 13 amino acids. The CDR3 bases are TGTGCCAGCAGTCCGTCAGACAGGGATGGCTACACCTTC. Its translation: CASSPSDRDGYTF.

The rearrangement links TRBV28 to TRBJ2-7, with a weak D call TRBD2 (5 bases). Germline assignment: CDR1 MDHEN and CDR2 SYDVKM. This CDR3 region has 15 residues. Trimming took 3 bases from V and 2 from J, leaving 14 bases between them. CDR3 loop: CASSLRTEGTYEQYF. In nucleotides, the CDR3 is TGTGCCAGCAGTTTGCGGACTGAAGGAACCTACGAGCAGTACTTC.

This clonotype was detected ten times or more. The chain links TRBV12-3 or TRBV12-4 to TRBJ2-7; 11 positions agree with TRBD1. The CDR3 runs to 15 residues. V shed 3 bases and J 3 bases; nucleotides not matched to a gene: 4. This chain's CDR3 is CASSFGQGAVYEQYF. The CDR3 DNA reads as TGTGCCAGCAGTTTCGGACAGGGGGCTGTCTACGAGCAGTACTTC.

The gene calls are TRBV27 and TRBJ2-7; D remains unclear. The CDR3 loop spans 14 amino acids. The germline CDR1 and CDR2 sequences are MNHEY and SMNVEV (reference sequence). V lost 5 bases to trimming and J lost 0 bases, with 11 bases between them. The CDR3 reads CASSPKRGSYEQYF. CDR3 coding DNA: TGTGCCAGCAGTCCCAAGCGAGGCTCCTACGAGCAGTACTTC.

J is TRBJ1-2 and V is TRBV29-1, with D unresolved. Germline CDR1 reads SQVTM; CDR2 reads ANQGSEA. The CDR3 consists of 12 residues. V shed 2 bases and J shed 4 bases, with 8 bases lying between them. This CDR3 reads CSVERRTYGYTF. The CDR3 nucleotides read TGCAGCGTTGAAAGACGGACCTATGGCTACACCTTC.

V is TRBV27 and J is TRBJ2-2; the match to TRBD2 covers 7 bases. The CDR3 runs to 17 residues. V shed 2 bases, J shed 5 bases, and the junction held 11 bases outside the gene matches. The germline V gene has CDR1 MNHEY and CDR2 SMNVEV (reference sequence). CDR3 protein: CASSLLPSGIDTGELFF. The DNA for the CDR3 is TGTGCCAGCAGTTTACTTCCCAGCGGGATTGATACCGGGGAGCTGTTTTTT.

The chain uses TRBV12-3 or TRBV12-4 and TRBJ1-3; 7 bases are a match to TRBD1. The CDR3 sequence is 12 residues long. The V segment lost 6 bases and the J segment 8 bases; nucleotides outside the gene matches: 4. The CDR3 bases are TGTGCCAGCAGCCCCGACAGGGACACCATATATTTT. This codes for CASSPDRDTIYF.

The rearrangement uses TRBV6-5 and TRBJ2-7, with 7 bases fitting TRBD1. The V and J ends lost 2 bases and 4 bases, in that order; junction bases with no gene match: 8. The CDR3 is made up of 15 amino acids. Germline lookup yields CDR1 MNHEY and CDR2 SVGAGI. The CDR3 loop reads CASSYGSGGNYEQYF. In DNA form, the CDR3 reads TGTGCCAGCAGTTACGGTTCAGGGGGTAATTACGAGCAGTACTTC.

This sequence joins TRBV12-5 and TRBJ2-3; D tentatively reads TRBD1 or TRBD2 (5 bases each). CDR1 is LGHNT and CDR2 is FRNRAP in the germline V gene. V was trimmed by 8 bases and J by 3 bases, leaving 12 bases between them. CDR3 size: 13 residues. The CDR3 protein is CASRGRLTDTQYF. The CDR3 DNA is TGTGCTAGTCGGGGCAGATTAACAGATACGCAGTATTTT.

This clonotype was counted at least ten times. V is TRBV7-9 and J is TRBJ2-7; D possibly matches TRBD1 or TRBD2 (5 bases each). CDR1 is SEHNR, CDR2 FQNEAQ, per germline (reference sequence). The CDR3 length is 12 residues. V was trimmed by 4 bases and J by 4 bases, leaving 8 bases between them. CDR3 DNA sequence: TGTGCCAGCAGCTGGGACGGATACGAGCAGTACTTC. This gives the protein CASSWDGYEQYF.